The clone carrying this TCR beta chain was seen many times. Amplification yielded TCR beta CDR3 regions, with RNA transcripts as the source. TCR CDR3 regions were first amplified by RT-PCR with HTBI primers. MiXCR was run by TCRdb on the multiplex PCR reads, yielding one entry per CDR3 protein. The sample has hundreds of thousands of distinct CDR3 sequences, about 14% seen once. The sample originates from a study of T cells in Graves' hyperthyroidism and ophthalmopathy. Per the germline V gene, CDR1 is LNHNV and CDR2 is YYDKDF (reference sequence). V lost 0 bases to trimming and J lost 2 bases, with 13 bases between them. This CDR3 region has 16 residues.

The origin of this receptor is a man younger than 35 with Graves' ophthalmopathy. The sample taken for sequencing was blood. This rearrangement joins TRBV15 to TRBJ2-5, with D possibly TRBD2 on 6 matching bases. The CDR3 DNA reads as TGTGCCACCAGCAGAGATTGGCTAGCGTCGCAAGAGACCCAGTACTTC. Translating it yields CATSRDWLASQETQYF.